The text below deals with one T cell receptor (beta chain). Its matching antigen is unknown. A much larger clonotype is one base distant, so this may be a read error. This entry belongs to a study of molecular identifiers for immune sequencing clone quantification. For naive CD8 T cells, sorting used the CD8+CD4-CCR7+CD45RA+ phenotype. The ends were cut back, 10 bases at V and 3 bases at J, with 17 bases in the middle. The germline CDR1 and CDR2 sequences are KGHDR and SFDVKD. CDR3 length: 14 residues. General observations from the study: Over 98% of CMV-specific effector molecules, but under 1% of naive ones, were in clones above 20 copies. Researchers reportedly could pick up spiked Jurkat TCR RNA from one cell mixed into more than 800,000 naive cells.

Preparation methods for the bulk TCR libraries were those previously described, with listed TCR primers. Each CDR3 protein gets one entry after TCRdb re-called the PCR reads with MiXCR. The sample lists 50,000 to 75,000 distinct CDR3 sequences; around 19% were seen once. The sequencing input was naive CD8+ T cells from blood, with Jurkat cell RNA spiked in. This sample's subset: FACS-sorted CD8+CD4-CCR7+CD45RA+ naive T cells. The rearrangement links TRBV24-1 to TRBJ1-1; maybe TRBD1 (6 bases). The sequence came from a human donor in good health. Some libraries in this study had Jurkat cell RNA spiked in. CDR3 residues: CATRDRRMDTEAFF. The DNA of the CDR3 is TGTGCCACAAGAGACAGGAGAATGGACACTGAAGCTTTCTTT.